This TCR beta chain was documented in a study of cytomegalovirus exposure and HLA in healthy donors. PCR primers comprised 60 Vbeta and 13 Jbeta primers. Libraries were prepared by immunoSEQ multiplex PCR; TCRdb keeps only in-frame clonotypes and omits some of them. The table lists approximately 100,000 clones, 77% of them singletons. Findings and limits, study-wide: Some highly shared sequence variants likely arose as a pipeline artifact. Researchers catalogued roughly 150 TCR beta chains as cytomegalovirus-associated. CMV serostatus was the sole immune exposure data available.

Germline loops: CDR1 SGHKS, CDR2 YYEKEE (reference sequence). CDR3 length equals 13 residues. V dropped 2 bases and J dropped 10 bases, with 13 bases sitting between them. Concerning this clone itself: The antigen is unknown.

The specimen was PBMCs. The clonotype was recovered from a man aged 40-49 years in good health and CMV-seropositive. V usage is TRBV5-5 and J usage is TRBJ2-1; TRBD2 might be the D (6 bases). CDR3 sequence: CASSLWDSNEQFF. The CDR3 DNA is TGTGCCAGCAGCTTATGGGACTCCAACGAGCAGTTCTTC.